What follows are 29 T cell receptor beta chains derived from one specimen sequenced in a study of OX40 agonist ivuxolimab in advanced cancers. The protocol was immunoSEQ multiplex PCR, while the TCRdb copy is restricted to in-frame clones and leaves out a portion. The repertoire includes some 41,000 clones, roughly 81% of them detected once, and roughly a sixth sits in the top ten. The sample consisted of CD4+ or CD8+ T cells sorted from blood, taken in a trial of the OX40 agonist ivuxolimab. Receptors originate from an adult with an advanced solid tumor such as melanoma, head and neck, liver or kidney cancer.

J is TRBJ2-5 and V is TRBV12-5; 8 bases are a match to TRBD1. The V gene end was trimmed by 5 bases and the J gene end by 0 bases; junction bases not matched to a gene: 8. This CDR3 is built from 16 residues. Germline loops: CDR1 LGHNT, CDR2 FRNRAP. This chain's CDR3 is CASGGDRGPYQETQYF. CDR3 DNA: TGTGCTAGTGGTGGAGACAGGGGCCCTTACCAAGAGACCCAGTACTTC.

This clone was detected a few times. The chain has TRBV7-8 and TRBJ1-2; D not certain. CDR1 and CDR2 (germline): SGHVS, FQNEAQ. The CDR3 spans 16 residues. V was trimmed by 5 bases and J by 6 bases, leaving 22 bases between them. CDR3 amino acids: CASSPDQFGGSHGYTF. The CDR3 coding sequence is TGTGCCAGCAGCCCTGATCAATTCGGAGGGTCCCATGGCTACACCTTC. The complete variable domain, with remaining parts taken from reference TRBV7-8 and TRBJ1-2, reads GAGVSQSPRYKVAKRGQDVALRCDPISGHVSLFWYQQALGQGPEFLTYFQNEAQLDKSGLPSDRFFAERPEGSVSTLKIQRTQQEDSAVYLCASSPDQFGGSHGYTFGSGTRLTVV.

The chain recombines TRBV7-2 with TRBJ2-7; 8 bases map to TRBD1. This CDR3 has 14 amino acids. The ends lost 4 bases at V and 5 bases at J; junction bases unmatched: 7. Germline loops: CDR1 SGHTA, CDR2 FQGNSA. Here the CDR3 reads CASSWRTGNHEQYF. DNA for the CDR3: TGTGCCAGCAGCTGGAGGACAGGGAACCACGAGCAGTACTTC.

This clone was seen only once. This chain joins TRBV7-9 and TRBJ2-3, with 7 positions matching TRBD2. The germline V gene encodes CDR1 SEHNR and CDR2 FQNEAQ (reference sequence). The CDR3 extends over 15 amino acids. J gave up 2 bases and V 4 bases, and 6 bases lay outside the gene matches. CDR3 sequence (DNA): TGTGCCAGCAGCTCCCCCGGGACTATCACAGATACGCAGTATTTT. Protein sequence: CASSSPGTITDTQYF.

The chain employs TRBV4-2 and TRBJ2-7, with TRBD2 identical over 7 bases. Germline assignment: CDR1 LGHNA and CDR2 YNFKEQ. V was clipped by 0 bases and J by 6 bases; unmatched bases: 8. This CDR3 contains 15 residues. The CDR3 region has the DNA TGTGCCAGCAGCCAAGAGTCGGGACTAAAAGGCGAGCAGTACTTC. Translating it yields CASSQESGLKGEQYF.

This chain joins TRBV9 and TRBJ2-7, with D possibly matching TRBD1 (6 bases). The CDR3 sequence is 14 residues long. Germline V gene sequence: CDR1 SGDLS, CDR2 YYNGEE. Trimming pared 4 bases from V and 1 base from J, leaving 12 bases between. The CDR3 loop reads CASSNYRVSYEQYF. The CDR3 nucleotides are TGTGCCAGCAGCAATTACAGGGTATCCTACGAGCAGTACTTC.

This rearrangement joins TRBV19 to TRBJ1-1; D may be TRBD1 (6 bases). Germline loops: CDR1 LNHDA, CDR2 SQIVND (reference sequence). The CDR3 consists of 14 residues. Trimming left V 3 bases short and J 1 base short, with 9 bases between. This chain's CDR3 is CASSIGQTNTEAFF. The CDR3 nucleotides read TGTGCCAGTAGTATTGGACAGACGAACACTGAAGCTTTCTTT.

The chain carries TRBV19 and TRBJ2-7; D possibly corresponds to TRBD2 (5 bases). CDR1 and CDR2 (germline): LNHDA, SQIVND (reference sequence). V was pared by 5 bases and J by 1 base, with 18 bases between. This CDR3 is 16 amino acids long. The DNA of the CDR3 is TGTGCCAGTAGTTCTAGAGCCCATAGCGCGTCCTACGAGCAGTACTTC. Protein sequence: CASSSRAHSASYEQYF. Looking up the rest from reference TRBV19 and TRBJ2-7 gives the full variable domain: DGGITQSPKYLFRKEGQNVTLSCEQNLNHDAMYWYRQDPGQGLRLIYYSQIVNDFQKGDIAEGYSVSREKKESFPLTVTSAQKNPTAFYLCASSSRAHSASYEQYFGPGTRLTVT.

The chain couples TRBV5-1 to TRBJ1-2, with TRBD1 matching over 8 bases. CDR1 and CDR2 (germline): SGHRS, YFSETQ. The CDR3 extends over 14 amino acids. Trimming at V came to 5 bases and at J to 8 bases, leaving 11 bases not matched to a gene. The CDR3 reads CASSPGTGFRGYTF. As DNA, the CDR3 is TGCGCCAGCAGTCCCGGGACAGGCTTCAGGGGCTACACCTTC. The full variable domain, in which reference TRBV5-1 and TRBJ1-2 provide the parts outside the CDR3, is KAGVTQTPRYLIKTRGQQVTLSCSPISGHRSVSWYQQTPGQGLQFLFEYFSETQRNKGNFPGRFSGRQFSNSRSEMNVSTLELGDSALYLCASSPGTGFRGYTFGSGTRLTVV.

The chain couples TRBV5-6 to TRBJ2-5, with D perhaps TRBD2 (6 bases). The CDR3 runs to 14 residues. V was trimmed by 4 bases and J by 4 bases, leaving 14 bases between them. The V gene's germline CDR1 is SGHDT and CDR2 YYEEEE. The CDR3 DNA follows: TGTGCCAGCAGCCGACTAGTGGGAGTAGAGACCCAGTACTTC. Its translation: CASSRLVGVETQYF.

The chain couples TRBV19 to TRBJ2-7; possibly TRBD2 for D (5 bases). The CDR3 spans 15 residues. With 2 bases removed from V and 1 base from J, the gap between germline ends came to 12 bases. Germline loops: CDR1 LNHDA, CDR2 SQIVND (reference sequence). CDR3 bases: TGTGCCAGTAGTATAACACCTAGCTCTTCCTACGAGCAGTACTTC. Protein: CASSITPSSSYEQYF.

The table lists this clone with a few counts. The chain couples TRBV9 to TRBJ2-2; D possibly corresponds to TRBD2 (6 bases). The CDR3 loop spans 15 amino acids. Germline loops: CDR1 SGDLS, CDR2 YYNGEE. Trimming pared 7 bases from V and 0 bases from J, leaving 13 bases between. CDR3 in DNA: TGTGCCAGCTCAGGGCTAGCGTCGAACACCGGGGAGCTGTTTTTT. Translated: CASSGLASNTGELFF. The variable domain in full, completed from reference TRBV9 and TRBJ2-2, reads DSGVTQTPKHLITATGQRVTLRCSPRSGDLSVYWYQQSLDQGLQFLIQYYNGEERAKGNILERFSAQQFPDLHSELNLSSLELGDSALYFCASSGLASNTGELFFGEGSRLTVL.

CDR3 protein: CASSESRTGDYNEQFF. For the CDR3, the DNA is TGCGCCAGCAGTGAGTCTAGAACGGGGGATTACAATGAGCAGTTCTTC. The chain links TRBV10-2 to TRBJ2-1, with D perhaps matching TRBD2 (6 bases). The CDR3 runs 16 residues. Trimming removed 0 bases at V and 4 bases at J, with 13 bases between. The germline gives CDR1 WSHSY, CDR2 SAAADI.

The genes are TRBV12-5 and TRBJ2-7, with 12 bases identical to TRBD1. There are 18 residues in the CDR3. The germline CDR1 and CDR2 sequences are LGHNT and FRNRAP. The J segment lost 7 bases and the V segment lost 3 bases, leaving 16 bases of the junction unmatched. The chain's CDR3 is CASGFHIARDRGRREQYF. DNA for the CDR3: TGTGCTAGTGGTTTCCATATTGCCCGGGACAGGGGGCGGAGGGAGCAGTACTTC.

This clone was recorded only once. This chain joins TRBV10-3 and TRBJ1-1; D gene ambiguous. This CDR3 region has 11 residues. The germline V gene has CDR1 ENHRY and CDR2 SYGVKD. V lost 6 bases to trimming and J lost 4 bases, with 6 bases between them. The CDR3 coding sequence is TGTGCCATCAGCGAAGGCACTGAAGCTTTCTTT. Its protein product is CAISEGTEAFF.

The J gene is TRBJ1-6, the V gene TRBV6-5; TRBD1 might be the D (5 bases). Germline V gene sequence: CDR1 MNHEY, CDR2 SVGAGI. Trimming took off 7 bases at V and 7 bases at J, with 17 bases between the two ends. This CDR3 region has 15 residues. The CDR3 loop is CASNYYGTSNSPLHF. DNA for the CDR3: TGTGCCAGCAACTACTATGGGACCTCAAATTCACCCCTCCACTTT.

In this sample, this clone turned up a few times. J is TRBJ1-1 and V is TRBV27, with a weak D call TRBD1 (5 bases). CDR3 length equals 15 residues. Germline assignment: CDR1 MNHEY and CDR2 SMNVEV (reference sequence). The V end lost 2 bases, the J end lost 4 bases, and 14 bases lay between the germline ends. The CDR3, as DNA: TGTGCCAGCAGTTTAGGGGTGGGGGTTGCCACTGAAGCTTTCTTT. Translation: CASSLGVGVATEAFF.

The genes are TRBV7-3 and TRBJ2-3; no reliable D call. The length of the CDR3 is 13 residues. Germline CDR1 reads SGHTA; CDR2 reads FQGTGA. V was cut by 4 bases and J by 3 bases, with 8 bases left in between. The CDR3 region is CASSSRLTDTQYF. Written as DNA, the CDR3 is TGTGCCAGCAGCTCGAGGCTTACAGATACGCAGTATTTT.

The DNA for the CDR3 is TGTGCCAGCAGCTCCTTAGCGGGAGGGGAAGGCGACACGCAGTATTTT. Its protein is CASSSLAGGEGDTQYF. The genes are TRBV7-2 and TRBJ2-3; 11 bases agree with TRBD2. This CDR3 spans 16 amino acids. The junction had 12 bases not matched to a gene; V was cut back by 4 bases and J by 9 bases. The germline V gene encodes CDR1 SGHTA and CDR2 FQGNSA.

J is TRBJ1-5 and V is TRBV19, with unresolved D. CDR1 LNHDA and CDR2 SQIVND come from the germline V gene (reference sequence). The CDR3 totals 16 residues. Trimming cost V 0 bases and J 0 bases, with 9 bases left between them. Here the CDR3 DNA reads TGTGCCAGTAGTATAGAGGGAGGGTATAGCAATCAGCCCCAGCATTTT. Its protein is CASSIEGGYSNQPQHF.

The chain's CDR3 is CAWRETGNYGYTF. In DNA form, the CDR3 reads TGTGCCTGGAGGGAAACAGGGAACTATGGCTACACCTTC. The chain uses TRBV30 and TRBJ1-2; possibly TRBD1 for D (6 bases). Germline loops: CDR1 GTSNPN, CDR2 SVGIG (reference sequence). Trimming shortened V by 3 bases and J by 2 bases, and 10 bases separated the two germline ends. This CDR3 contains 13 residues.

V is TRBV9 and J is TRBJ1-2; D unclear. Germline V gives CDR1 SGDLS, CDR2 YYNGEE. With 0 bases removed from V and 8 bases from J, the gap between germline ends came to 5 bases. This CDR3 has 11 residues. The CDR3, as DNA: TGTGCCAGCAGCGTAGGAACGGGCTACACCTTC. Its protein is CASSVGTGYTF. The full variable domain, completed using reference TRBV9 and TRBJ1-2, is DSGVTQTPKHLITATGQRVTLRCSPRSGDLSVYWYQQSLDQGLQFLIQYYNGEERAKGNILERFSAQQFPDLHSELNLSSLELGDSALYFCASSVGTGYTFGSGTRLTVV.

The CDR3 DNA is TGCGCCAGCAGCCCCTGGACAGGGGAGAGCACTGAAGCTTTCTTT. Its protein product is CASSPWTGESTEAFF. The genes are TRBV4-1 and TRBJ1-1, with 9 bases matching TRBD1. With V trimmed by 4 bases and J by 4 bases, 7 bases remained unmatched. Germline loops: CDR1 MGHRA, CDR2 YSYEKL. The CDR3 is made up of 15 amino acids.

The chain couples TRBV7-6 to TRBJ2-7, with 8 bases lining up with TRBD2. Germline-derived CDR1 and CDR2 are SGHVS and FNYEAQ. Trimming took 4 bases from V and 5 from J; bases not matched to a gene: 7. CDR3 length equals 14 residues. CDR3 in DNA: TGTGCCAGCAGCTCCTCGGGACTAGTAAACGAGCAGTACTTC. Protein product: CASSSSGLVNEQYF.

V is TRBV7-8 and J is TRBJ2-3, with D possibly TRBD2 on 5 matching bases. Germline V gene lookup returns CDR1 SGHVS and CDR2 FQNEAQ. V dropped 7 bases and J dropped 2 bases, with 19 bases sitting between them. The CDR3 consists of 16 residues. The CDR3 nucleotides read TGTGCCAGCACCATGGGAGCTAGCAGGATCACAGATACGCAGTATTTT. Its translation is CASTMGASRITDTQYF.

The V and J genes are TRBV27 and TRBJ1-2; D is perhaps TRBD1 (6 bases). This CDR3 has 15 amino acids. Germline V gives CDR1 MNHEY, CDR2 SMNVEV (reference sequence). The V end lost 6 bases, the J end lost 4 bases, and 18 bases lay between the germline ends. The CDR3 nucleotides are TGTGCCAGCAGGGTAGGGGGGGCCGGGGGCTATGGCTACACCTTC. Translating gives CASRVGGAGGYGYTF.

This chain uses TRBV5-1 with TRBJ1-1; no clear D. The CDR3 loop spans 12 amino acids. Germline CDR1 reads SGHRS; CDR2 reads YFSETQ. V was trimmed by 7 bases and J by 0 bases, leaving 7 bases between them. Here the CDR3 DNA reads TGCGCCAGCGGGTGGGTGAACACTGAAGCTTTCTTT. This gives the protein CASGWVNTEAFF.

This rearrangement joins TRBV5-4 to TRBJ2-3; TRBD2 agrees at 8 bases. CDR1 and CDR2 from the germline V gene are SGHNT and YYREEE (reference sequence). V gave up 2 bases and J gave up 3 bases; unmatched junction bases: 8. There are 16 residues in the CDR3. The CDR3 protein is CASSFGGGLATDTQYF. For the CDR3, the DNA is TGTGCCAGCAGCTTCGGCGGGGGGCTAGCTACAGATACGCAGTATTTT.

The chain links TRBV27 to TRBJ2-1; D tentatively fits TRBD1 or TRBD2 (5 bases each). V shed 5 bases and J shed 1 base, with 18 bases lying between them. CDR1 is MNHEY and CDR2 is SMNVEV in the germline V gene (reference sequence). The CDR3 sequence is 17 residues long. The CDR3 nucleotides are TGTGCCAGCAGTCCATTCGCACGGGGCGGTTCCTACAATGAGCAGTTCTTC. This gives the protein CASSPFARGGSYNEQFF.